This T cell receptor beta chain is drawn from a study of T cells after yellow fever vaccination. The CDR3 contains 15 residues. Trimming left V 5 bases short and J 4 bases short, with 15 bases between. Germline V CDR1 and CDR2: LGHNA, YSLEER. TCRdb re-called the 5' RACE reads through MiXCR, storing one row per CDR3 protein. The repertoire holds some 350,000 distinct CDR3 sequences, around a tenth seen once, with roughly 18% in the top ten. Many counts were recorded for this clonotype. The chain joins TRBV4-3 to TRBJ2-1; D may match TRBD1 or TRBD2 (5 bases each). The TCR comes from a man younger than 30 who received the YFV17D yellow fever vaccine. The specimen comprised PBMCs, sampled on the day of the first yellow fever vaccination. CDR3: CASSGGTARYNEQFF. In DNA, the CDR3 is TGCGCCAGCAGCGGTGGGACGGCCCGATACAATGAGCAGTTCTTC.